These 18 T cell receptor beta chains came from one sample sequenced in a study of T cells after yellow fever vaccination. TCRdb reprocessed the 5' RACE reads via MiXCR and lists one record per CDR3 protein. The table includes hundreds of thousands of distinct CDR3 sequences, roughly a sixth detected once. The source was PBMCs, collected roughly 5 days after the first yellow fever vaccination. The receptors come from a man aged 18-30 years who received the YFV17D yellow fever vaccine.

The sample holds a few counts of this clonotype. The rearrangement links TRBV4-1 to TRBJ2-1, with 12 positions matching TRBD1. The V and J ends lost 6 bases and 6 bases, in that order; junction bases with no gene match: 6. Germline V gene lookup returns CDR1 MGHRA and CDR2 YSYEKL. The CDR3 totals 15 residues. The CDR3: CASRAPGQGANEQFF. The CDR3, as DNA: TGCGCCAGCAGAGCTCCGGGACAGGGGGCCAATGAGCAGTTCTTC.

Ten or more counts support this clonotype. The J gene is TRBJ1-6, the V gene TRBV27; D ambiguous. The germline V and J ends were trimmed by 2 bases and 13 bases, with 9 bases remaining between them. The CDR3 loop spans 12 amino acids. Germline V gene data show CDR1 as MNHEY and CDR2 as SMNVEV (reference sequence). The CDR3, as DNA: TGTGCCAGCAGTTTAGGAGGGCGGCCCCTCCACTTT. It encodes CASSLGGRPLHF.

CDR3 residues: CASTRTESSYNEQFF. In nucleotides, the CDR3 is TGCGCCAGCACCCGGACAGAGAGCTCCTACAATGAGCAGTTCTTC. V and J are TRBV5-1 and TRBJ2-1; D is possibly TRBD1 (6 bases). The CDR3 runs to 15 residues. The ends were cut back, 6 bases at V and 0 bases at J, with 13 bases in the middle. The germline CDR1 and CDR2 sequences are SGHRS and YFSETQ.

At least ten counts were recorded for this clonotype. This chain connects TRBV7-2 to TRBJ1-1; D perhaps matches TRBD1 (5 bases). The CDR3 is 13 residues long. From germline, CDR1 is SGHTA and CDR2 FQGNSA. Trimming removed 5 bases at V and 7 bases at J, with 14 bases between. The CDR3 region has the DNA TGTGCCAGCAGCCAGGGATGGGGACTTGAAGCTTTCTTT. This encodes CASSQGWGLEAFF.

This clonotype turned up a few times. The rearrangement joins TRBV11-2 to TRBJ2-5, with 13 bases matching TRBD2. Germline CDR1 reads SGHAT; CDR2 reads FQNNGV. The CDR3 has 17 residues. With V trimmed by 10 bases and J by 0 bases, 11 bases remained unmatched. The CDR3 nucleotides are TGTGCCACTCCTAGAACCGGGACTAGCGGGGACCAAGAGACCCAGTACTTC. Residues: CATPRTGTSGDQETQYF.

V is TRBV7-4 and J is TRBJ2-5, with D perhaps matching TRBD2 (6 bases). V gave up 4 bases and J gave up 4 bases, with 13 bases separating them. Germline assignment: CDR1 SGHVT and CDR2 SQSDAQ. The CDR3 contains 14 residues. CDR3: CASSSPTRTETQYF. The DNA of the CDR3 is TGTGCCAGCAGCTCCCCGACTAGAACAGAGACCCAGTACTTC.

This clonotype appeared a few times. This chain links TRBV4-1 with TRBJ2-1; D possibly matches TRBD1 or TRBD2 (5 bases each). Germline CDR1 reads MGHRA; CDR2 reads YSYEKL. The V end was cut by 2 bases, the J end by 0 bases, with 20 bases between. CDR3 length: 19 amino acids. The CDR3 DNA reads TGCGCCAGCAGCCAAAAAGATCGGGGCCTTAAGAGCTCCTACAATGAGCAGTTCTTC. Its translation: CASSQKDRGLKSSYNEQFF.

This clonotype was found a few times. V gene TRBV5-1 combines with J gene TRBJ1-4; D may be TRBD1 (6 bases). CDR3 length: 14 residues. Deletions cut 3 bases from V and 4 bases from J, with 10 bases between. The germline V gene has CDR1 SGHRS and CDR2 YFSETQ. Here the CDR3 DNA reads TGCGCCAGCAGCTCGGACAGCCGTAATGAAAAACTGTTTTTT. Translated, it gives CASSSDSRNEKLFF.

The sample holds a few counts of this clonotype. The chain joins TRBV7-2 to TRBJ1-5, with D unclear. Between the trimmed V and J ends, which lost 2 bases and 7 bases, there was a span of 6 bases. The CDR3 contains 12 residues. Germline CDR1 reads SGHTA; CDR2 reads FQGNSA. Written as DNA, the CDR3 is TGTGCCAGCAGCTTAATGGGCCAGCCCCAGCATTTT. This gives the protein CASSLMGQPQHF.

The chain is built from TRBV7-2 and TRBJ2-1; D ambiguous. CDR3 size: 11 residues. The germline V gene encodes CDR1 SGHTA and CDR2 FQGNSA. V was trimmed by 5 bases and J by 10 bases, leaving 9 bases between them. The CDR3 loop is CASSPAVEQFF. CDR3 DNA sequence: TGTGCCAGCAGCCCGGCCGTCGAGCAGTTCTTC. The full variable domain, in which reference TRBV7-2 and TRBJ2-1 provide the parts outside the CDR3, is GAGVSQSPSNKVTEKGKDVELRCDPISGHTALYWYRQSLGQGLEFLIYFQGNSAPDKSGLPSDRFSAERTGGSVSTLTIQRTQQEDSAVYLCASSPAVEQFFGPGTRLTVL.

This clonotype was found a few times. This sequence joins TRBV10-3 and TRBJ1-5, with 7 bases that match TRBD1. The length of the CDR3 is 14 residues. CDR1 and CDR2 (germline): ENHRY, SYGVKD. Trimming cost V 5 bases and J 5 bases; bases outside gene matches: 6. This chain's CDR3 is CAISRQGKDQPQHF. CDR3 coding DNA: TGTGCCATCAGTCGACAGGGAAAAGATCAGCCCCAGCATTTT.

This chain connects TRBV5-1 to TRBJ2-3; TRBD2 aligns across 12 bases. The CDR3 spans 16 residues. V trimming: 3 bases; J trimming: 1 base; junction bases outside the gene matches: 3. Germline loops: CDR1 SGHRS, CDR2 YFSETQ. The CDR3 DNA reads TGCGCCAGCAGCTCGACTAGCGGGGGCCGCACAGATACGCAGTATTTT. Protein: CASSSTSGGRTDTQYF.

This chain links TRBV6-2 or TRBV6-3 with TRBJ1-1, with TRBD1 matching 9 bases. The germline CDR1 and CDR2 sequences are MNHEY and SVGEGT. V was pared by 2 bases and J by 3 bases, with 4 bases of the junction left unmatched. The CDR3 runs 15 residues. The chain's CDR3 is CASSYLTGGYTEAFF. In DNA, the CDR3 is TGTGCCAGCAGTTACCTGACAGGGGGGTACACTGAAGCTTTCTTT.

In this sample, this clonotype turned up many times. The chain combines TRBV6-1 with TRBJ2-5; TRBD1 aligns across 8 bases. With 6 bases clipped from V and 1 base from J, the junction kept 1 base outside the gene matches. In germline, CDR1 is MNHNS, CDR2 SASEGT. This CDR3 comprises 13 residues. The DNA for the CDR3 is TGTGCCAGCAGGGGACAGGCCCAAGAGACCCAGTACTTC. This translates into CASRGQAQETQYF.

This clonotype has just a few counts. The chain joins TRBV5-4 to TRBJ2-7, with D tentatively TRBD1 (5 bases). V lost 0 bases to trimming and J lost 7 bases, with 11 bases between them. Germline V gene sequence: CDR1 SGHNT, CDR2 YYREEE (reference sequence). This CDR3 spans 13 amino acids. The CDR3: CASSLVGAKEQYF. The CDR3 coding sequence is TGTGCCAGCAGCTTGGTTGGGGCGAAGGAGCAGTACTTC.

In its sample, this clonotype was seen a few times. The chain employs TRBV20-1 and TRBJ2-1, with TRBD2 identical over 7 bases. Looked up from germline, CDR1 is DFQATT and CDR2 is SNEGSKA (reference sequence). The CDR3 runs to 15 residues. Germline trimming cut 4 bases from V and 5 bases from J; bases unmatched to any gene: 11. CDR3 protein: CSATRFERGDNEQFF. CDR3 sequence (DNA): TGCAGTGCTACCCGTTTCGAGCGGGGTGACAATGAGCAGTTCTTC.

The rearrangement joins TRBV5-1 to TRBJ1-1; D perhaps matches TRBD1 (5 bases). CDR3 size: 13 residues. CDR1 and CDR2 (germline): SGHRS, YFSETQ. Trimming removed 0 bases from V and 6 bases from J, with 9 bases in between. CDR3 sequence: CASSLAGDSEAFF. Here the CDR3 DNA reads TGCGCCAGCAGCTTGGCTGGGGACTCTGAAGCTTTCTTT.

This clonotype came up a few times. V gene TRBV30 combines with J gene TRBJ1-4; unclear D gene. The germline V gene encodes CDR1 GTSNPN and CDR2 SVGIG (reference sequence). There are 15 residues in the CDR3. With 5 bases removed from V and 7 bases from J, the gap between germline ends came to 20 bases. CDR3 residues: CAWALGGGRGEKLFF. CDR3 nucleotides: TGTGCCTGGGCTCTGGGAGGTGGGCGCGGTGAAAAACTGTTTTTT.